This entry describes one TCR beta chain. This clone has only a few counts. Its specific antigen is unknown. Nothing much larger sits one base from this clone, and base qualities are not available. These data belong to a study of cytomegalovirus exposure and HLA in healthy donors (TCRdb year 2017). General notes on the study: In an earlier analysis of under 600 of the donors, approximately 260 Gb of sequence data and 100 million or so unique TCR beta sequences from 150 million to 200 million T cells were reported. An early release that covered fewer than 750 HLA-typed donors contained around 330 gigabases of sequencing data and tens of millions of unique TCR sequences. Of the roughly 420 genotyped donors, 81% were placed in the genetic ancestry cluster associated with self-reported Caucasian donors. The study was designed to test whether signatures of past pathogen exposure could be identified by cataloging public T cell receptors. The T cell repertoires of some 700 subjects were profiled by immunosequencing and related to cytomegalovirus serostatus. Besides the first cohort of some 670 subjects, a separate validation cohort made up of 95 to 150 different subjects was used. To predict cytomegalovirus infection status, the study combined high-throughput TCR immunosequencing, statistical association of individual TCRs with disease status, and machine learning. In a later analysis, previously published TCR beta repertoires from about 640 donors were re-analyzed and high-resolution HLA genotyping was added so that TCR occurrence patterns could be studied. In the later analysis, no new phenotypic data were used to find candidate immune exposures; instead, reliance was placed on TCR beta sequences and their occurrence across donors. In an earlier analysis of several hundred of the donors, high-throughput TCR beta sequencing was used to judge whether each TCR beta V gene segment behaved as functional or pseudogenic. Donor age, sex, ethnicity and CMV serostatus were compiled alongside the repertoire data. A later genetic analysis used genome-wide SNP genotypes for about three fifths of the 666 donors, treating that subset as a discovery cohort. Every repertoire in the discovery cohort had been generated on one and the same sequencing platform. Both class I and class II loci were covered by HLA typing, at four-digit resolution. Typing coverage differed by locus: A, B, C, DRB1 and DQB1 were typed in about 620-630 donors, DQA1 in around 500, DPA1 in nearly 610, and DPB1 in just under 480. A few DR-DQ haplotypes were handled as single units for association and clustering because linkage in the cohort was strong. Among around 400 genotyped donors of the cohort, an average of around 250,000 unique TCR beta nucleotide sequences was sequenced per donor, of which 15% to 20% were non-productive.

The cohort was made up of several hundred healthy bone marrow donors. At the time of sampling, all cohort members were nominally healthy, though unrecorded immune exposures were likely present. The donor tested CMV seropositive and was one of the 289 seropositive cohort members. A peripheral blood sample was collected from each donor, and TCR beta sequencing was performed on peripheral blood mononuclear cells. The Qiagen DNeasy Blood Extraction Kit was used to extract genomic DNA from the blood cell samples. There are 14 amino acids in the CDR3, from cysteine to phenylalanine inclusive. Only the CDR3 DNA is retained, 42 bases long and in frame from the first base. The germline V and J ends show losses of 4 bases and 4 bases respectively, and no gene match explains 6 bases of the junction. The germline V gene specifies ENHRY as CDR1 and SYGVKD as CDR2. What the study reported, not specific to this receptor: In a later genetic analysis, a missense DCLRE1C variant was associated with V-gene and J-gene trimming of TCR beta chains, and the association was replicated in an independent cohort. HLA typing was unavailable for some donors at each locus, so association tests used only the typed subset. Compared with equally common non-associated chains, HLA-associated TCR beta chains in a later analysis were more clonally expanded and had lower generation probabilities. A further reported finding was that TCR beta sequences accurately predicted the HLA-A and HLA-B alleles for most subjects in the first cohort. Linkage disequilibrium might explain the correlated functional status among segregating V segments, but an unknown experimental factor could not be ruled out. In a later analysis, 15,000 to 20,000 TCR beta sequences were associated with specific HLA alleles at a false discovery rate of 0.05. The sequencing pipeline was judged likely to have produced a cluster of highly shared sequence variants as a technical artifact. In a later analysis, TCR association rates were found to vary across HLA loci, with the most associated TCRs seen for DRB1 alleles and the fewest for HLA-C alleles. While some public TCRs were present in many individuals, most TCR sequences turned up only very rarely across donors. A later analysis reported that several top co-occurrence clusters appeared linked to parvovirus B19, influenza, CMV and Epstein-Barr virus. Some IMGT-functional V segments, including TRBV6-2 and TRBV6-3, could not be told apart with the 87-base-pair reads, so those segments were excluded. Strong co-occurrence of HLA alleles, especially DR and DQ, made assigning TCR associations to individual alleles difficult. Because counts were too low, seventeen rarely observed V segments, including chromosome 9 orphons, were left out of the earlier analysis of 500 to 650 of the donors. According to a later analysis, most CMV-associated TCR beta chains appeared to be HLA-restricted, and the HLA associations seemed to be driven largely by CMV exposure. The study listed 164 TCR beta chains as associated with cytomegalovirus. This cohort had only TCR beta chains sequenced, and the lack of alpha or paired-chain data limited which features could be detected. In an earlier analysis of approximately 590 of the donors, most TCR beta V segments appeared in productive rearrangements about 87% or about 30% of the time, broadly matching IMGT annotations. In a later genetic analysis, fewer N-insertions in productive TCRs were reported among donors in an Asian-associated ancestry cluster than the roughly 700-donor mean. In vitro tests confirmed that a few of the cytomegalovirus-associated TCR beta chains recognize cytomegalovirus antigens. The classifier was reported to diagnose cytomegalovirus status with high specificity and sensitivity in both the original cohort and the validation cohort. CMV serostatus was the only immune exposure information available for the cohort. Roughly uniform sequencing depth across donors was assumed in presence/absence analyses, although this assumption may not hold. It was suggested by the authors that the approach could potentially be generalized to other disease states and immunological phenotypes.

Preparation of the library involved the immunoSEQ multiplex PCR assay. The multiplex PCR relied on a mix of 60 forward primers for TCR Vbeta segments and 13 reverse primers for TCR Jbeta segments. The CDR3 region of rearranged TCR beta genes was amplified from genomic DNA with a multiplex PCR assay. Amplified TCR beta libraries were sequenced as 87-base-pair reads on the Illumina HiSeq System. Under the source paper's analysis protocol: A later analysis counted some 74 million unique TCR beta chains across the 666 repertoires, and some 11 million of these chains were shared by at least two donors. Raw reads were error-corrected and collapsed into unique sequences with a nearest-neighbor algorithm that merged closely related sequences to remove PCR and sequencing errors. V, D and J gene segments were assigned by aligning CDR3 sequences to IMGT reference sequences. Each retained sequence needed at least a six-nucleotide match to both a V gene segment and a J gene segment. Rearrangements were classified as productive when the CDR3 lacked stop codons and remained in frame with V and J, and all other rearrangements were classified as non-productive. Following IMGT convention, CDR3 was defined as the stretch from the second conserved V-encoded cysteine to the conserved J-encoded phenylalanine. In an earlier analysis of just under 600 of the donors, sequences lacking an unambiguous match to a single V gene segment were excluded. In an earlier analysis of a few hundred of the donors, V segments were called functional above 56.7% productive rearrangements and were called segregating when the between-donor standard deviation exceeded 5%. A statistical classification framework was built to diagnose cytomegalovirus status from the catalog of TCR beta chain sequences. In a later analysis, TCR nucleotide sequences were compared against IMGT/GENE-DB human TR gene sequences so that V and J genes could be assigned. A later analysis assigned CDR3 sequences and most-parsimonious VDJ recombination scenarios with the TCRdist pipeline. In a later analysis, every TCR beta chain was defined by the combination of its CDR3 amino acid sequence and its V-gene family, and reads without a unique V-gene family were dropped. A later analysis removed 550 to 650 highly shared, low-generation-probability nucleotide sequences to deal with suspected cross-contamination and a sequencing artifact. For each public chain, a later analysis derived a clonal expansion index from normalized ranks of inferred template counts within each repertoire. A later analysis computed generation probabilities with a VDJ recombination model fitted to out-of-frame rearrangements, and checked the results against IGoR. In a later analysis, hypergeometric tests were used to score TCR-TCR, TCR-HLA and TCR-CMV co-occurrence, with a repertoire-size bias correction applied to TCR pairs. False discovery rates were estimated in a later analysis by permuting HLA or CMV assignments 20 times. In a later analysis, co-occurring TCRs were grouped with DBSCAN, and TCRdist sequence similarity was added when clustering was performed within HLA-allele-positive subsets. Repertoires with fewer than 30,000 or more than 120,000 public chains, plus five repertoires with anomalous nucleotide sharing, were excluded from co-occurrence clustering. Held by TCRdb, this immuneACCESS table contains in-frame sequences only and omits some clones. Under half of the omission traces to an unresolved V gene where checked; the cause of the rest is unknown. V and J calls and clone size are given by that table; D and trimming were obtained from the DNA. The sample has some 150,000 clones on record, roughly 78% of them singletons. The ten largest clonotypes hold about 3.4% of the sample.

The clonotype was recovered from a young man in good health and CMV-seropositive. The sequenced sample consisted of PBMCs. The V and J segments used are TRBV10-3 and TRBJ1-2; TRBD1 matches 7 bases in the middle. CDR3 reads: CAISGTGPIYGYTF. The bases are TGTGCCATCAGTGGGACAGGACCCATCTATGGCTACACCTTC.